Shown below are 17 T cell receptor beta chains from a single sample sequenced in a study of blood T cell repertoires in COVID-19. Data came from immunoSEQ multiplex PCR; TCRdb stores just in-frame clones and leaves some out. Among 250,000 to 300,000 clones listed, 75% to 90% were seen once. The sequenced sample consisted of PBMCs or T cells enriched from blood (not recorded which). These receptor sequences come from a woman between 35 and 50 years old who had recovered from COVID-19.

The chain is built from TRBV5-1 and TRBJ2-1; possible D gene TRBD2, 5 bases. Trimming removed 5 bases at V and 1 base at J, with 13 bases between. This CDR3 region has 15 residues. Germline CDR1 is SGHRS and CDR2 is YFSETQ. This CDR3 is CASRHIGGSYNEQFF. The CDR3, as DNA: TGCGCCAGCAGACACATAGGAGGATCCTACAATGAGCAGTTCTTC.

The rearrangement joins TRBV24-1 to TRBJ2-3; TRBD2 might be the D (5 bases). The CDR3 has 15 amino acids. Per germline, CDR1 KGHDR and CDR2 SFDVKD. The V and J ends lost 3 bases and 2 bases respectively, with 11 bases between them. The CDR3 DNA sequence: TGTGCCACCAGTGATGCCCGGGATCTCACAGATACGCAGTATTTT. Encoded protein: CATSDARDLTDTQYF.

CDR3 sequence: CAWSVAGALTEAFF. The CDR3 DNA follows: TGTGCCTGGAGTGTAGCGGGGGCTCTCACTGAAGCTTTCTTT. This rearrangement joins TRBV30 to TRBJ1-1; weak D call: TRBD1 (6 bases). The CDR3 sequence is 14 residues long. Between the trimmed V and J ends, which lost 0 bases and 4 bases, there was a span of 12 bases. CDR1 and CDR2 from the germline V gene are GTSNPN and SVGIG (reference sequence).

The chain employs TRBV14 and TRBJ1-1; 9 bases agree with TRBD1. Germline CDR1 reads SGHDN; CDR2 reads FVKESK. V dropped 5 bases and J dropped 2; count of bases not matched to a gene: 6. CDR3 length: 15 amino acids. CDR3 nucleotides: TGTGCCAGCAGCTTTCGGACAGGGGTAAACACTGAAGCTTTCTTT. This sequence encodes CASSFRTGVNTEAFF.

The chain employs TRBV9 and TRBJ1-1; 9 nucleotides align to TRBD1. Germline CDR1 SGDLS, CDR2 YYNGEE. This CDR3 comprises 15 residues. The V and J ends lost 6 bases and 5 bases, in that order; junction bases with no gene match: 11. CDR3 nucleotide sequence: TGTGCCAGCACCCTACCCCCGACAGGGGGGACTGAAGCTTTCTTT. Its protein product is CASTLPPTGGTEAFF.

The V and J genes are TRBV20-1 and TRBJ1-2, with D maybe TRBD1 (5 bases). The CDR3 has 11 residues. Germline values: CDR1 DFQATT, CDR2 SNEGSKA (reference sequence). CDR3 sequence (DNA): TGCAGCCAACACAGGACCTATGGCTACACCTTC. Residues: CSQHRTYGYTF.

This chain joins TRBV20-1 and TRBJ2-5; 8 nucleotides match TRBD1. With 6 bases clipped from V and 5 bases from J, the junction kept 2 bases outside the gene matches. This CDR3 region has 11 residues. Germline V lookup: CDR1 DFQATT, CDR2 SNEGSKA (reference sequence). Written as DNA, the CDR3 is TGCAGTGCCAGGGGGCATGAGACCCAGTACTTC. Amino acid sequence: CSARGHETQYF.

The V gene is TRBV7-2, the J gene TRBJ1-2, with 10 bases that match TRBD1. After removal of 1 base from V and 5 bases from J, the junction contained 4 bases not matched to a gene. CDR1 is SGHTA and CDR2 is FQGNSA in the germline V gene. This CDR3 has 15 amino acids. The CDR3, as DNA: TGTGCCAGCAGCTTAGGACAGGGGGCGCAATATGGCTACACCTTC. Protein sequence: CASSLGQGAQYGYTF.

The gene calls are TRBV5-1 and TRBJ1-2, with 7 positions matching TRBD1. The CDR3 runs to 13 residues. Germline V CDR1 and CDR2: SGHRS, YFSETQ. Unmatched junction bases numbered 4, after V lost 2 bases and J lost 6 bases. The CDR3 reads CASSFEGADGYTF. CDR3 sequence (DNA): TGCGCCAGCAGCTTCGAGGGGGCGGATGGCTACACCTTC.

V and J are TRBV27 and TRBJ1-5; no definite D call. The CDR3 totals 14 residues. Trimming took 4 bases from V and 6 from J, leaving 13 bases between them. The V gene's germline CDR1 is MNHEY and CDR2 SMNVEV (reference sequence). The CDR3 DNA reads TGTGCCAGCAGTTCCCGAGGAGGTAGTCAGCCCCAGCATTTT. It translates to CASSSRGGSQPQHF.

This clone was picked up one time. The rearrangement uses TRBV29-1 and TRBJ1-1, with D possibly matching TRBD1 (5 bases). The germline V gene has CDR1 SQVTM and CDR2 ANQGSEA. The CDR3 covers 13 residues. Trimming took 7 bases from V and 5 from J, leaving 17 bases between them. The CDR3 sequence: CSAMQGRETEAFF. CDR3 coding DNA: TGCAGCGCTATGCAGGGTAGAGAAACTGAAGCTTTCTTT.

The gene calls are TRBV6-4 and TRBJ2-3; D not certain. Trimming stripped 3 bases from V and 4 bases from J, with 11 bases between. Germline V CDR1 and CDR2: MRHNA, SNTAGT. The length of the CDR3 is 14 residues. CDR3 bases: TGTGCCAGCAGTGAGCACTGGCAGGCAGATACGCAGTATTTT. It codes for CASSEHWQADTQYF.

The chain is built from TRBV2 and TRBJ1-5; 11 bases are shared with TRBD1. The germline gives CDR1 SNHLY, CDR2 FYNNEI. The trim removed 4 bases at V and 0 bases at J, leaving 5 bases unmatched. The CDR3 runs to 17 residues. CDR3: CASSGGTGGYSNQPQHF. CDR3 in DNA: TGTGCCAGCAGTGGCGGGACAGGGGGATATAGCAATCAGCCCCAGCATTTT.

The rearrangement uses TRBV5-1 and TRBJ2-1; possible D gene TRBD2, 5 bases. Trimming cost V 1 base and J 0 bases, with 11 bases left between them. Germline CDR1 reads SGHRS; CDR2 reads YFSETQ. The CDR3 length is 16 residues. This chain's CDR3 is CASSLSGASSYNEQFF. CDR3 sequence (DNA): TGCGCCAGCAGCTTGAGCGGCGCAAGCTCCTACAATGAGCAGTTCTTC.

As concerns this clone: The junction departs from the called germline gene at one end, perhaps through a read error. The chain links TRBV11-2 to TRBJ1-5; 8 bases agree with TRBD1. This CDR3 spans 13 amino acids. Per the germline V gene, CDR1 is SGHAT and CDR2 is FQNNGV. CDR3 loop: CASSVDRGQPQHF. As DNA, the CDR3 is TGTGCCAGCAGCGTAGACAGGGGACAGCCCCAGCATTTT.

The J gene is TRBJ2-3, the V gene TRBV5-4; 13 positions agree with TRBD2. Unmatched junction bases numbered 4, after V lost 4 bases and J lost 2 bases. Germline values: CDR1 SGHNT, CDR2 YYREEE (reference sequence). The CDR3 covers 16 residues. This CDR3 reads CASSRGLAGATDTQYF. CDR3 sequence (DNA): TGTGCCAGCAGCCGCGGACTAGCGGGGGCCACAGATACGCAGTATTTT.

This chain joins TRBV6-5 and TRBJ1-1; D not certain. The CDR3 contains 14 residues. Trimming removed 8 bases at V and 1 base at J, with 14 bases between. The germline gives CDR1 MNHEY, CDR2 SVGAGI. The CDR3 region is CASRRQGTNTEAFF. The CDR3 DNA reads TGTGCCAGCCGTAGACAAGGCACGAACACTGAAGCTTTCTTT.